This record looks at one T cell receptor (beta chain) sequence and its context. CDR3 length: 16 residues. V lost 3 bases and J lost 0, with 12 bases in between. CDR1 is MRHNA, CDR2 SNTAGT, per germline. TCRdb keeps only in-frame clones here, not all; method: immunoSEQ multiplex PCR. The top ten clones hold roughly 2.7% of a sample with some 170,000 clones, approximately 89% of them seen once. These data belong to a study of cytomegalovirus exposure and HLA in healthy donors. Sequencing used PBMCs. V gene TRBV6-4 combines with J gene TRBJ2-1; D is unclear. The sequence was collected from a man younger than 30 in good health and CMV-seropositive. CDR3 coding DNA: TGTGCCAGCAGTGAAGAGGCTACAAGCTCCTACAATGAGCAGTTCTTC. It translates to CASSEEATSSYNEQFF.